Listed below are T cell receptor beta chains from one sample, sequenced in a study of blood T cell repertoires in COVID-19. The assay was immunoSEQ multiplex PCR, and TCRdb's table has in-frame clones only and misses some. Seen here are more than 200,000 clones, about 86% observed once, and the top ten hold about 8.1%. What was sequenced was peripheral blood. The receptors derive from a man older than 75 with acute or convalescent COVID-19. CDR3s include the opening cysteine and the closing phenylalanine or tryptophan. The order of the fields is V gene, CDR3 length, J gene, clone size, D gene, CDR3 DNA, CDR3 protein. A D gene is named only where the DNA matches it firmly. Rows may omit the clone size; those that give it use once, few, many or a size class.

TRBV27,13,TRBJ2-3,.,.,TGTGCCAGCAGTTTGAGGCAGCTGGATACGCAGTATTTT,CASSLRQLDTQYF
TRBV5-4,16,TRBJ2-3,.,TRBD2,TGTGCCAGCAGCTTGGATCGGCGGGGGTCCACAGATACGCAGTATTTT,CASSLDRRGSTDTQYF
TRBV2,14,TRBJ2-7,once,.,TGTGCCAGCAGGGACTCAAGAGGGCCCTACGAGCAGTACTTC,CASRDSRGPYEQYF
TRBV20-1,14,TRBJ2-1,.,TRBD1,TGCAGTGCTAGTTTTGCGGCCAGGGGGAATGAGCAGTTCTTC,CSASFAARGNEQFF
TRBV24-1,17,TRBJ2-3,.,TRBD2,TGTGCCACCAGTGATTATCGGGCGGGGGGGCGCACAGATACGCAGTATTTT,CATSDYRAGGRTDTQYF
TRBV7-9,15,TRBJ2-2,.,.,TGTGCCAGCAGCTTGGAAGGAGGTTGGACCGGGGAGCTGTTTTTT,CASSLEGGWTGELFF
TRBV3-1/TRBV3-2,15,TRBJ1-5,.,TRBD1,TGTGCCAGCTCACCGACAGGGATTAGCAATCAGCCCCAGCATTTT,CASSPTGISNQPQHF
TRBV2,18,TRBJ2-7,.,TRBD2,TGTGCCAGCAGGGCCCACCGGCGGGGGGGCGAGCGGGACTACGAGCAGTACTTC,CASRAHRRGGERDYEQYF
TRBV19,14,TRBJ2-3,.,.,TGTGCCAGTTCTAGGATTTGGGGCACAGATACGCAGTATTTT,CASSRIWGTDTQYF
TRBV28,14,TRBJ2-1,.,.,TGTGCCAGCAGTTTCCCTGGGACACGCAAAGAGCAGTTCTTC,CASSFPGTRKEQFF
TRBV18,16,TRBJ1-6,.,.,TGTGCCAGCTCCCCTTTCGGCAGGGCCGATAATTCACCCCTCCACTTT,CASSPFGRADNSPLHF
TRBV7-9,14,TRBJ2-2,once,TRBD1,TGTGCCAGCAGGGGACAGGCGGACACCGGGGAGCTGTTTTTT,CASRGQADTGELFF
TRBV25-1,14,TRBJ1-6,.,.,TGTGCCAGCAGTTTTCCGCAGGTTAATTCACCCCTCCACTTT,CASSFPQVNSPLHF
TRBV27,16,TRBJ1-6,.,.,TGTGCCAGCAGTTTACGGGGGGGACCCAGGAATTCACCCCTCCACTTT,CASSLRGGPRNSPLHF
TRBV5-1,15,TRBJ2-1,.,.,TGCGCCAGCAGCTTGGGGCAGGGGTCCTACAATGAGCAGTTCTTC,CASSLGQGSYNEQFF
TRBV9,14,TRBJ1-6,.,TRBD1,TGTGCCAGCAGCCTCCGACAGGGTGGCTCACCCCTCCACTTT,CASSLRQGGSPLHF
TRBV5-1,14,TRBJ2-1,.,.,TGCGCCAGCAGTACCGGGACAGAGGGGACTAGTCGGTTCTTC,CASSTGTEGTSRFF
TRBV11-1,13,TRBJ1-1,.,TRBD1,TGTGCCAGCAGGAGGACAGGGGGGACTGAAGCTTTCTTT,CASRRTGGTEAFF
TRBV10-3,14,TRBJ2-1,.,TRBD1,TGTGCCATCAGTGGACAGGGCGCCTCGGGTGAGCAGTTCTTC,CAISGQGASGEQFF
TRBV29-1,12,TRBJ1-4,.,TRBD1,TGCAGCGCAGGGGGACCATCCGGAAAACTGTTTTTT,CSAGGPSGKLFF
TRBV7-8,16,TRBJ2-1,.,TRBD2,TGTGCCAGCAGCTTTAGCGGGGGCTTTCCCTACAATGAGCAGTTCTTC,CASSFSGGFPYNEQFF
TRBV19,15,TRBJ1-1,few,TRBD1,TGTGCCAGTAGCCCCGGGACAGGGAGGAACACTGAAGCTTTCTTT,CASSPGTGRNTEAFF
TRBV5-1,14,TRBJ1-3,.,.,TGCGCCAGCAGCTTGGCCAGCTCTGGAAACACCATATATTTT,CASSLASSGNTIYF
TRBV15,14,TRBJ1-1,once,TRBD1,TGTGCCACCAGCAGAGTGAGGGGGCATACTGAAGCTTTCTTT,CATSRVRGHTEAFF
TRBV6-5,14,TRBJ1-5,.,.,TGTGCCAGCAGGACTTTATATAGCAATCAGCCCCAGCATTTT,CASRTLYSNQPQHF
TRBV9,20,TRBJ2-5,.,TRBD2,TGTGCCAGCAGCGGAAACCAGGGACTAGCGGGGCCTGCCAGACAAGAGACCCAGTACTTC,CASSGNQGLAGPARQETQYF
TRBV5-1,16,TRBJ1-2,.,.,TGCGCCAGCAGCTTGACTCCGGGGCCGGGGGACTATGGCTACACCTTC,CASSLTPGPGDYGYTF
TRBV4-1,16,TRBJ1-2,.,.,TGCGCCAGCAGCCAAGGGGGATGGGGGCTGAACTATGGCTACACCTTC,CASSQGGWGLNYGYTF
TRBV10-2,14,TRBJ1-6,.,TRBD1,TGCGCCAGCAGCGGGGACAGGGGTAATTCACCCCTCCACTTT,CASSGDRGNSPLHF
TRBV7-6,15,TRBJ1-4,.,TRBD1,TGTGCCAGCAGCTTTTTACAGGGGGGTAATGAAAAACTGTTTTTT,CASSFLQGGNEKLFF
TRBV6-1,14,TRBJ1-1,.,.,TGTGCCAGCAGTGAGAGACGACAGAGCACTGAAGCTTTCTTT,CASSERRQSTEAFF
TRBV29-1,13,TRBJ1-5,few,.,TGCAGCGTCGCGGACAATAGCAATCAGCCCCAGCATTTT,CSVADNSNQPQHF
TRBV7-3,17,TRBJ2-6,once,.,TGTGCCAGCAGCTTAAGGCCCTCAACGCCCGGGGCCAACGTCCTGACTTTC,CASSLRPSTPGANVLTF
TRBV7-8,12,TRBJ2-7,.,.,TGTGCCAGCAGCCCGAGCTCCTACGAGCAGTACTTC,CASSPSSYEQYF
TRBV23-1,19,TRBJ2-7,.,TRBD2,TGCGCCAGCAGTCAATCTACGGGGGGCGCGGGACTAGCGTCCCACGAGCAGTACTTC,CASSQSTGGAGLASHEQYF
TRBV18,14,TRBJ1-2,.,.,TGTGCCAGCTCACCATCAGGGGACAACTATGGCTACACCTTC,CASSPSGDNYGYTF
TRBV19,15,TRBJ2-7,.,.,TGTGCCAGTAGTTCCCCCAACAGGGGGGGCTACGAGCAGTACTTC,CASSSPNRGGYEQYF
TRBV6-5,13,TRBJ1-1,.,TRBD1,TGTGCCAGCAGGAGACAGGGAACCACTGAAGCTTTCTTT,CASRRQGTTEAFF
TRBV19,14,TRBJ1-5,few,.,TGTGCCAGTAGTATAGGGACAGCCGATCAGCCCCAGCATTTT,CASSIGTADQPQHF
TRBV27,17,TRBJ1-5,.,TRBD1,TGTGCCAGCAGTGTATCCCCCGGGACAGTTAACAATCAGCCCCAGCATTTT,CASSVSPGTVNNQPQHF
TRBV19,15,TRBJ2-7,.,.,TGTGCCAGTTCTACCATAGGACAGAATTCCTACGAGCAGTACTTC,CASSTIGQNSYEQYF
TRBV19,14,TRBJ1-1,.,.,TGTGCCAGCCGTACAGGGCACACGAACACTGAAGCTTTCTTT,CASRTGHTNTEAFF
TRBV9,17,TRBJ2-7,.,TRBD1,TGTGCCAGCAGCCCCCATGGGGGGACAGGGAATGACTACGAGCAGTACTTC,CASSPHGGTGNDYEQYF
TRBV5-1,17,TRBJ2-3,.,TRBD2,TGCGCCAGCAGCTCTCACCTTTCTAGCGGGAGGACAGATACGCAGTATTTT,CASSSHLSSGRTDTQYF
TRBV5-4,12,TRBJ2-1,.,.,TGTGCCAGCAGCTCCGTCCCCAATGAGCAGTTCTTC,CASSSVPNEQFF
TRBV7-3,17,TRBJ2-5,.,TRBD2,TGTGCCAGCAGCACCGGGACTAGCGGGAAGGGGGGAGAGACCCAGTACTTC,CASSTGTSGKGGETQYF
TRBV24-1,13,TRBJ2-1,.,.,TGTGCCACTGGGACAGGCGGGGGGGGTGAGCAGTTCTTC,CATGTGGGGEQFF
TRBV11-2,13,TRBJ2-3,.,.,TGTGCCAGCAGCCCGTCCCCCACAGATACGCAGTATTTT,CASSPSPTDTQYF